This entry is about one TCR beta chain. Its antigen is not identified. The germline V gene has CDR1 SNHLY and CDR2 FYNNEI. The length of the CDR3 is 12 residues. With 8 bases clipped from V and 5 bases from J, the junction kept 4 bases outside the gene matches. Use of 60 Vbeta and 13 Jbeta primers characterized the PCR. Only in-frame clones appear in the TCRdb table, and some are missing; sequencing was by immunoSEQ multiplex PCR. The table lists 90,000 to 120,000 clones, roughly 80% of them singletons. This sample was included in a study of cytomegalovirus exposure and HLA in healthy donors. Across the study: Within an early data release were roughly 83 million unique TCRs drawn from HLA-typed donors.

Whole-study findings and limits: TCR association rates varied by HLA locus in a later analysis, with DRB1 highest and HLA-C lowest. Several V segments, TRBV6-2 and TRBV6-3 among them, could not be told apart and were dropped. Later analysis identified several of the most significant clusters that appeared linked to common viral pathogens.

The sequenced sample was PBMCs. The sequence derives from a young man in good health and CMV-seropositive. The V gene is TRBV2, the J gene TRBJ2-3, with 7 bases that match TRBD2. The CDR3: CASRLAGDTQYF. As DNA, the CDR3 is TGTGCCAGCCGACTAGCTGGAGATACGCAGTATTTT.